Sequencing of this T cell receptor (beta chain) was carried out in a study of T cells of healthy individuals. In its sample, this clonotype was seen many times. TCRdb redid the calling of the 5' RACE reads with MiXCR, one entry per CDR3 protein. The sample has about 41,000 distinct CDR3 sequences; 4% to 5% are singletons. The germline CDR1 and CDR2 sequences are LGHNA and YNFKEQ. The length of the CDR3 is 16 residues. The junction had 9 bases not matched to a gene; V was cut back by 4 bases and J by 5 bases. This receptor was obtained from a human donor in good health. V and J are TRBV4-2 and TRBJ2-5; 11 bases are shared with TRBD2. CDR3 amino acids: CASSRGLLAGVETQYF. CDR3 bases: TGTGCCAGCAGCCGGGGGCTACTAGCGGGAGTGGAGACCCAGTACTTC.